This TCR beta chain was sequenced in a study of blood T cell repertoires in COVID-19. This clone came up once. The CDR3 consists of 14 residues. The germline CDR1 and CDR2 sequences are MDHEN and SYDVKM. Trimming shortened V by 5 bases and J by 7 bases, and 14 bases separated the two germline ends. Assay used: immunoSEQ multiplex PCR; TCRdb lists only in-frame clones, some missing. The table lists approximately 350,000 clones, 70% to 90% of them singletons. It was during active infection that Seattle patients were enrolled and then longitudinally followed. The chain links TRBV28 to TRBJ2-2; the D gene is possibly TRBD2 (6 bases). The source material was peripheral blood. This clonotype was sampled from a woman aged 25 to 39 with COVID-19, enrolled during active disease. The DNA of the CDR3 is TGTGCCAGCAGTATAAAATCGGGGGTCGGGGAGCTGTTTTTT. Protein: CASSIKSGVGELFF.